Listed here are 6 T cell receptor beta chains from one sample, sequenced in a study of T cells in Graves' hyperthyroidism and ophthalmopathy. Amplified regions were TCR beta CDR3 sequences from RNA transcripts. First-round RT-PCR targeting the TCR CDR3 was performed with the HTBI primer set. TCRdb analysed the multiplex PCR reads with MiXCR anew, one entry per CDR3 protein. The table has 540,000 or so distinct CDR3 sequences, approximately 44% seen once. The sequencing input was peripheral blood or thyroid tissue (not recorded which). The receptors originated from an adult woman with Graves' disease, either hyperthyroidism or ophthalmopathy (not recorded which).

J is TRBJ2-5 and V is TRBV20-1, with D tentatively TRBD1 or TRBD2 (5 bases each). Trimming cost V 5 bases and J 1 base, with 11 bases left between them. This CDR3 region has 13 residues. Germline-derived CDR1 and CDR2 are DFQATT and SNEGSKA (reference sequence). CDR3 sequence: CSAPWGIQETQYF. The CDR3 DNA sequence: TGCAGTGCTCCCTGGGGGATCCAAGAGACCCAGTACTTC.

This clonotype was counted at least ten times. The chain carries TRBV7-9 and TRBJ2-2, with 12 bases that match TRBD1. Looked up from germline, CDR1 is SEHNR and CDR2 is FQNEAQ (reference sequence). The trim removed 5 bases at V and 3 bases at J, leaving 10 bases unmatched. The CDR3 is 18 amino acids. CDR3 sequence reads: CASSLFRDRGLYTGELFF. The CDR3, as DNA: TGTGCCAGCAGCCTTTTCCGGGACAGGGGGCTCTACACCGGGGAGCTGTTTTTT.

The J gene is TRBJ1-1, the V gene TRBV29-1, with D hard to call. The CDR3 is 13 amino acids. The ends were cut back, 4 bases at V and 3 bases at J, with 12 bases in the middle. The germline gives CDR1 SQVTM, CDR2 ANQGSEA. CDR3 protein: CSVVMGLHTEAFF. The CDR3 region has the DNA TGCAGCGTTGTAATGGGATTGCACACTGAAGCTTTCTTT.

This clonotype was recorded many times. This chain links TRBV6-2 or TRBV6-3 with TRBJ2-2; D gene unclear. The length of the CDR3 is 13 residues. The V end lost 0 bases, the J end lost 4 bases, and 3 bases lay between the germline ends. Germline V gene data show CDR1 as MNHEY and CDR2 as SVGEGT. CDR3 amino acids: CASSYSVTGELFF. CDR3 nucleotide sequence: TGTGCCAGCAGTTACTCGGTCACCGGGGAGCTGTTTTTT.

V gene TRBV7-9 combines with J gene TRBJ1-2, with D perhaps TRBD1 (6 bases). The germline V and J ends were trimmed by 9 bases and 8 bases, with 10 bases remaining between them. This CDR3 comprises 10 residues. Looked up from germline, CDR1 is SEHNR and CDR2 is FQNEAQ (reference sequence). CDR3: CARQGPGYTF. The DNA of the CDR3 is TGTGCCAGGCAGGGGCCGGGCTACACCTTC.

J is TRBJ1-1 and V is TRBV10-3; D is perhaps TRBD1 (5 bases). Trimming took off 4 bases at V and 4 bases at J, with 13 bases between the two ends. Germline CDR1 reads ENHRY; CDR2 reads SYGVKD. The CDR3 is 14 amino acids. The DNA for the CDR3 is TGTGCCATCAGTGTTCCGGGGCGAGGCACTGAAGCTTTCTTT. This codes for CAISVPGRGTEAFF.